One sample yielded the 3 T cell receptor beta chains listed below, sequenced in a study of cytotoxic CD8 clonotypes in ibrutinib-treated CLL. This table comes from immunoSEQ multiplex PCR, and its TCRdb copy is limited to in-frame clones, with some not included. The sample lists more than 85,000 clones; approximately 82% were seen once. This material consisted of PBMCs, taken after 12 months of ibrutinib treatment. These TCRs come from a human donor with chronic lymphocytic leukemia.

This clone appeared a single time. J is TRBJ1-4 and V is TRBV21-1. TRBV21-1 is a pseudogene. The CDR3 length is 19 residues. The CDR3 nucleotides are TGTGCCAGCAGCAAAGTAGCTAGGGCGGGGATTGCAACTAATGAAAAACTGTTTTTT. This sequence encodes CASSKVARAGIATNEKLFF.

There are a few counts of this clone. The chain combines TRBV7-2 with TRBJ2-7; D call uncertain. Germline values: CDR1 SGHTA, CDR2 FQGNSA. The V and J ends lost 0 bases and 0 bases respectively, with 9 bases between them. This CDR3 has 15 amino acids. The CDR3 nucleotides read TGTGCCAGCAGCTTAGCTGTTCGTAGCTCCTACGAGCAGTACTTC. Protein: CASSLAVRSSYEQYF.

This rearrangement joins TRBV30 to TRBJ2-1; 10 bases are shared with TRBD2. The CDR3 extends over 13 amino acids. CDR1 and CDR2 from the germline V gene are GTSNPN and SVGIG (reference sequence). With V trimmed by 8 bases and J by 10 bases, 11 bases remained unmatched. CDR3 sequence: CARSGGAIREQFF. The DNA for the CDR3 is TGTGCCCGCAGCGGGGGGGCCATACGGGAGCAGTTCTTC.